The present entry profiles one TCR beta chain with its context. Study processing details: Amplification from reference gene primers served as the basis for estimated nucleated cell counts. Clones were read by immunoSEQ multiplex PCR, and TCRdb kept only the in-frame ones, dropping some. The DNA was the basis for D and trimming; V, J and clone size are from that table. The table includes some 270,000 clones, about four fifths detected once. V was shortened by 5 bases and J by 4 bases, with 17 bases between the two germline ends. From germline, CDR1 is LNHNV and CDR2 YYDKDF (reference sequence). The CDR3 loop spans 15 amino acids. The data belong to a study of blood T cell repertoires in COVID-19. About the study: The United States, Italy and Spain provided the acute and convalescent COVID-19 samples.

The chain carries TRBV15 and TRBJ1-1, with a possible D match to TRBD1 (5 bases). The sequenced sample was peripheral blood. The sequence was collected from a woman aged 40 to 50 who had recovered from COVID-19. The CDR3 nucleotides are TGTGCCACCAGCGAACCTTGGGGGGGTGGCACTGAAGCTTTCTTT. As protein: CATSEPWGGGTEAFF.